Listed below are T cell receptor beta chains from one sample, sequenced in a study of quantifying T cell responses using KT2 cells. In TCRdb, the UMI-ligation and nested PCR reads were re-called with MiXCR into one record per CDR3 protein. This table holds 52,000 or so distinct CDR3 sequences, over 9% found once. The sequenced material came from PBMCs spiked with cells of the T cell clone KT2. These receptors all stem from a human donor. Both conserved end residues are part of each CDR3. The D gene is left open where the match is weak. Part of the rows lack a size; the others show once, few, many or a class for expanded clones.

d_call j_call clone_size v_call cdr3_nt cdr3_aa
TRBD2 TRBJ2-1 few TRBV29-1 TGCAGCGCACTGGGACTAGCGGGAGGCGACTACAATGAGCAGTTCTTC CSALGLAGGDYNEQFF
- TRBJ1-2 - TRBV6-9 TGTGCCAGCAGTTATTCCGGGGCCAACTATGGCTACACCTTC CASSYSGANYGYTF
TRBD2 TRBJ2-3 - TRBV10-3 TGTGCCATCAGACTAGCGGGGGGGCCTTACATGGGCACAGATACGCAGTATTTT CAIRLAGGPYMGTDTQYF
TRBD2 TRBJ2-3 - TRBV6-6 TGTGCCAGCAGTTACTCGATAGGGACTAGTGGGTATTTT CASSYSIGTSGYF
TRBD2 TRBJ2-1 few TRBV20-1 TGCAGTGCGAGAGCGGGAGGGTCCTACAATGAGCAGTTCTTC CSARAGGSYNEQFF
- TRBJ2-1 - TRBV2 TGTGCCAGCAGTGGGGGGACACCGTACAATGAGCAGTTCTTC CASSGGTPYNEQFF
- TRBJ1-2 few TRBV19 TGTGCCAGTAGTAAACAACGTGGGACGGGAGCTAACTATGGCTACACCTTC CASSKQRGTGANYGYTF
TRBD1 TRBJ1-4 - TRBV4-1 TGTGCCAGCAGCCAAGATTGGGACAGGGTCTTTGAAAAACTGTTTTTT CASSQDWDRVFEKLFF
- TRBJ2-5 few TRBV6-5 TGTGCCAGCAGTACCTCTCATATCCAAGAGACCCAGTACTTC CASSTSHIQETQYF
- TRBJ2-7 many TRBV7-2 TGTGCCAGCAGCGGCGACAGGCGCGGGAGAGCCCCCTACGAGCAGTACTTC CASSGDRRGRAPYEQYF
- TRBJ2-3 few TRBV28 TGTGCCAGCAGCAGGGCTTCGAGGCCAGATACGCAGTATTTT CASSRASRPDTQYF
TRBD2 TRBJ2-1 few TRBV6-4 TGTGCCAGCAGTACCTCATCTAGCGGGGGAGGTGAGCAGTTCTTC CASSTSSSGGGEQFF
- TRBJ1-6 - TRBV7-9 TGTGCCAGCAGCCTGGACAGTATTGGAAATTCACCCCTCCACTTT CASSLDSIGNSPLHF
- TRBJ2-1 few TRBV7-9 TGTGCCAGCAGCTTTGCCCTCGCAAGCTCCTACAATGAGCAGTTCTTC CASSFALASSYNEQFF
- TRBJ1-1 - TRBV12-3/TRBV12-4 TGTGCCAGCAGTGCAAGCTGGACTGAAGCTTTCTTT CASSASWTEAFF
- TRBJ2-7 few TRBV7-6 TGTGCCAGCAGCCTGGGACACGCCGAGTACGAGCAGTACTTC CASSLGHAEYEQYF